A selection of T cell receptor beta chains follows, all from one sample in a study of blood T cells in healthy people across ages. Using its own MiXCR run on the 5' RACE reads, TCRdb lists one record per CDR3 protein. The sample includes 650,000 to 1,000,000 distinct CDR3 sequences, about 34% of them seen just once. The sequenced sample consisted of blood. The receptors originated from a man aged 18 to 30 in good health. Both conserved end residues are part of each CDR3. The D gene is left open where the match is weak. Expanded clones get a size class; other rows say once, few or many, or leave the size out.

d_call	v_call	j_call	clone_size	cdr3_nt	cdr3_aa
TRBD1	TRBV7-2	TRBJ1-1	few	TGTGCCAGCAGCCCTGGGACAGGGTTTTCTGAAGCTTTCTTT	CASSPGTGFSEAFF
.	TRBV4-1	TRBJ2-5	.	TGCGCCAGCAGCCGCGAATCTATGGGGAGGAGCGATGAGCAGTACTTC	CASSRESMGRSDEQYF
.	TRBV18	TRBJ2-7	few	TGTGCCAGCTCACCGGGTCCGGGCCTCGGGTACGAGCAGTACTTC	CASSPGPGLGYEQYF
.	TRBV29-1	TRBJ1-2	many	TGCAGCGTTGAAGGGAACTATGGCTACACCTTC	CSVEGNYGYTF
.	TRBV7-2	TRBJ2-1	many	TGTGCCAGCAGCTTAGGGGGCAAAAGCTCCTACAATGAGCAGTTCTTC	CASSLGGKSSYNEQFF
.	TRBV29-1	TRBJ1-1	.	TGCAGCGTAGGGGGGCGCTCATCGACTGAAGCTTTCTTT	CSVGGRSSTEAFF
.	TRBV6-2/TRBV6-3	TRBJ2-5	.	TGTGCCATCACAAGACGAACCGGCGAGACCCAGTACTTC	CAITRRTGETQYF
.	TRBV12-3/TRBV12-4	TRBJ1-5	many	TGTGCCAGCAGTCCAGACCATAGCAATCAGCCCCAGCATTTT	CASSPDHSNQPQHF
.	TRBV12-3/TRBV12-4	TRBJ1-5	.	TGTGCCAGCAGGATACAAGGCTATAGCAATCAGCCCCAGCATTTT	CASRIQGYSNQPQHF
.	TRBV6-1	TRBJ2-7	few	TGTGCCAGCACCTCAGGGGGGACCTACGAGCAGTACTTC	CASTSGGTYEQYF
.	TRBV29-1	TRBJ1-2	.	TGCAGCGTCCGGGGGGATAAAAATGGCTACACCTTC	CSVRGDKNGYTF
TRBD1	TRBV28	TRBJ2-7	.	TGTGCCAGCAGTTTTAGGTGGGGACAGCCCCCGTACGAGCAGTACTTC	CASSFRWGQPPYEQYF
.	TRBV7-3	TRBJ2-1	few	TGTGCCAGCAGCAGAATTATGAGCTCCTACAATGAGCAGTTCTTC	CASSRIMSSYNEQFF
.	TRBV24-1	TRBJ2-2	.	TGTGCCACCAGTGATCGAAAACAGACAGAGACCGGGGAGCTGTTTTTT	CATSDRKQTETGELFF
.	TRBV28	TRBJ2-7	.	TGTGCCAGCAGTGTTCCGGGGCAATACGAGCAGTACTTC	CASSVPGQYEQYF
.	TRBV7-2	TRBJ2-5	few	TGTGCCAGCAGCTTAGCGGCAGCCTCAGAGACCCAGTACTTC	CASSLAAASETQYF
TRBD1	TRBV7-6	TRBJ1-2	few	TGTGCCAGCAGCCCGAGACAGGGCTCTAACTATGGCTACACCTTC	CASSPRQGSNYGYTF
TRBD2	TRBV6-5	TRBJ2-1	.	TGTGCCAGCAGTGTTACTAGCGGGAACAATGAGCAGTTCTTC	CASSVTSGNNEQFF
TRBD1	TRBV27	TRBJ1-2	.	TGTGCCAGCAGGCAGGGGAAAGGGACAGATTATGGCTACACCTTC	CASRQGKGTDYGYTF
TRBD2	TRBV20-1	TRBJ2-7	many	TGCAGTGCTAGAGGCGGGGGGGTCCACGAGCAGTACTTC	CSARGGGVHEQYF
.	TRBV20-1	TRBJ1-1	.	TGCAGTGCTGGAGAAGGGCGGGGAAACACTGAAGCTTTCTTT	CSAGEGRGNTEAFF
TRBD2	TRBV7-2	TRBJ2-7	.	TGTGCCAGCAGCATTAGCGGGGGTGGATACGAGCAGTACTTC	CASSISGGGYEQYF